This T cell receptor beta chain was observed in a study of T cells in Graves' hyperthyroidism and ophthalmopathy. Notes on the study in general: Ophthalmopathy, which appeared later, was predicted by the model a median roughly 6.4 months before onset.

The CDR3 is 15 residues long. Trimming took 5 bases from V and 1 from J, leaving 14 bases between them. Germline CDR1 is MDHEN and CDR2 is SYDVKM. TCR beta CDR3 sequences were amplified from RNA transcripts. During a first-round RT-PCR of the TCR CDR3, the HTBI primer set was used. TCRdb passed the multiplex PCR reads through MiXCR, listing each CDR3 protein once. The repertoire holds hundreds of thousands of distinct CDR3 sequences, with approximately 14% as singletons. Lactation, pregnancy, other autoimmune disease or uncontrolled infection led to exclusion of patients. The diagnoses drew upon clinical symptoms, serum thyroxine and TRAb, thyroid ultrasound and orbital computed tomography. Fresh 10 ml peripheral blood yielded PBMCs. This clonotype was picked up many times. Its specificity is unknown.

Sequenced input: blood. This chain joins TRBV28 and TRBJ2-5; D is uncertain. The TCR sequence derives from a woman aged 45 to 65 with Graves' ophthalmopathy. CDR3 sequence: CASSPRGWLQETQYF. CDR3 coding DNA: TGTGCCAGCAGTCCCAGAGGATGGCTCCAAGAGACCCAGTACTTC.